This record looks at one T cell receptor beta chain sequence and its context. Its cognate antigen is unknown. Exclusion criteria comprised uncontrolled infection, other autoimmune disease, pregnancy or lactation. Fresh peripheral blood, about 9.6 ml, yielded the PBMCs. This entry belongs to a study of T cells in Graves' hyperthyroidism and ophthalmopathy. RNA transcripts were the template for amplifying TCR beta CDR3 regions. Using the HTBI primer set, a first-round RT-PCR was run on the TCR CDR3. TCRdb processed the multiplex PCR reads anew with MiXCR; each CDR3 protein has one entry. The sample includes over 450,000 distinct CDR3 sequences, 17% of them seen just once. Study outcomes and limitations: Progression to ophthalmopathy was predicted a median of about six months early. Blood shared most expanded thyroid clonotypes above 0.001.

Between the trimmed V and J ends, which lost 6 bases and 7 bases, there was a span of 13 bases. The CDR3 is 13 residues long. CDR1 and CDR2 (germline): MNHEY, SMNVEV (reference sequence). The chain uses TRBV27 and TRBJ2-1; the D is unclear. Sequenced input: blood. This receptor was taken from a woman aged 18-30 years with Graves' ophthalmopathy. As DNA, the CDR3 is TGTGCCAGCAGGACCGCCTCTGGGAATGAGCAGTTCTTC. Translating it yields CASRTASGNEQFF.